The 24 T cell receptor beta chains below were found in one sample sequenced in a study of blood T cell repertoires in COVID-19. Profiling relied on immunoSEQ multiplex PCR, and the TCRdb table lists in-frame clones only, not all of them. The sample has 100,000 or so clones; around 91% are singletons. The source material was peripheral blood. The receptor set was obtained from a woman older than 75 with acute or convalescent COVID-19.

The V and J genes are TRBV7-8 and TRBJ1-5; 9 nucleotides align to TRBD1. CDR1 SGHVS and CDR2 FQNEAQ come from the germline V gene. This CDR3 spans 15 amino acids. The V segment lost 1 base and the J segment 5 bases; nucleotides outside the gene matches: 3. The CDR3 protein is CASSLDGTGYQPQHF. The CDR3, as DNA: TGTGCCAGCAGCTTAGATGGGACAGGGTATCAGCCCCAGCATTTT.

V and J are TRBV30 and TRBJ2-5, with TRBD2 matching over 7 bases. V lost 5 bases and J lost 6; bases outside the gene matches: 9. The CDR3 has 13 residues. Germline V gene sequence: CDR1 GTSNPN, CDR2 SVGIG (reference sequence). DNA of the CDR3: TGTGCCTGGCGAGGCGGCGGGGGTCAGACCCAGTACTTC. Its translation is CAWRGGGGQTQYF.

This clone was observed once. This chain joins TRBV7-6 and TRBJ1-5; 7 bases agree with TRBD1. Germline-derived CDR1 and CDR2 are SGHVS and FNYEAQ. The junction had 6 bases not matched to a gene; V was cut back by 1 base and J by 6 bases. The CDR3 loop spans 15 amino acids. The CDR3 here is CASSLDDRVVQPQHF. The CDR3 bases are TGTGCCAGCAGCTTAGATGACAGGGTTGTTCAGCCCCAGCATTTT.

The V and J genes are TRBV27 and TRBJ2-7; D remains unclear. The CDR3 consists of 13 residues. In germline, CDR1 is MNHEY, CDR2 SMNVEV (reference sequence). V was shortened by 5 bases and J by 6 bases, with 14 bases between the two germline ends. The CDR3 is CASSHSAAREQYF. CDR3 in DNA: TGTGCCAGCAGTCACTCGGCGGCCCGCGAGCAGTACTTC.

The CDR3 DNA follows: TGTGCCAGCACCCCAGAACCCAGAATCCCCTACGAGCAGTACTTC. Translating gives CASTPEPRIPYEQYF. The V gene is TRBV6-5, the J gene TRBJ2-7; the D is unclear. Germline V gene lookup returns CDR1 MNHEY and CDR2 SVGAGI. The germline V and J ends were trimmed by 7 bases and 2 bases, with 18 bases remaining between them. This CDR3 has 15 residues.

This sequence joins TRBV6-6 and TRBJ1-2; D is possibly TRBD1 (6 bases). The germline V gene encodes CDR1 MNHNY and CDR2 SVGAGI (reference sequence). Trimming cost V 2 bases and J 4 bases, with 11 bases left between them. This CDR3 has 14 residues. Written as DNA, the CDR3 is TGTGCCAGCAGTTACCCAGGGGTTGCCTATGGCTACACCTTC. The encoded protein is CASSYPGVAYGYTF.

DNA for the CDR3: TGTGCCAGCAGCCTGCGGGACCAAAGAGTCTACAATGAGCAGTTCTTC. Amino acids: CASSLRDQRVYNEQFF. This chain links TRBV7-2 with TRBJ2-1; D is perhaps TRBD2 (6 bases). Trimming pared 5 bases from V and 3 bases from J, leaving 17 bases between. The CDR3 consists of 16 residues. The germline gives CDR1 SGHTA, CDR2 FQGNSA.

This clone came up a few times. The rearrangement uses TRBV7-9 and TRBJ1-5; no clear D gene. V was cut by 1 base and J by 5 bases, with 6 bases left in between. The germline V gene has CDR1 SEHNR and CDR2 FQNEAQ (reference sequence). The CDR3 is made up of 13 amino acids. The CDR3 sequence is CASSLDTYQPQHF. As DNA, the CDR3 is TGTGCCAGCAGCTTAGACACGTATCAGCCCCAGCATTTT.

V is TRBV5-5 and J is TRBJ2-7; 12 bases fit TRBD2. This CDR3 spans 17 amino acids. J gave up 4 bases and V 4 bases, and 12 bases lay outside the gene matches. Germline lookup yields CDR1 SGHKS and CDR2 YYEKEE (reference sequence). The CDR3 DNA is TGTGCCAGCAGCCCGGAGCTAGCGGGGGGGCTTAGGTACGAGCAGTACTTC. This translates into CASSPELAGGLRYEQYF.

This clone was detected a few times. The chain links TRBV6-1 to TRBJ1-2, with 8 bases lining up with TRBD1. Germline CDR1 and CDR2: MNHNS and SASEGT. There are 14 residues in the CDR3. Losses at the gene ends were 3 bases for V and 5 bases for J; bases not matched to a gene: 5. The CDR3 here is CASSEPGGGYGYTF. The CDR3, as DNA: TGTGCCAGCAGTGAGCCAGGGGGCGGGTATGGCTACACCTTC.

The chain is built from TRBV28 and TRBJ1-6; possibly TRBD1 for D (6 bases). Looked up from germline, CDR1 is MDHEN and CDR2 is SYDVKM. Trimming left V 8 bases short and J 5 bases short, with 10 bases between. The CDR3 length is 13 residues. CDR3: CASWDIDNSPLHF. Here the CDR3 DNA reads TGTGCCAGCTGGGACATCGATAATTCACCCCTCCACTTT.

This clone showed up just a few times. This chain joins TRBV6-5 and TRBJ1-1, with D uncertain. This CDR3 spans 12 amino acids. V gave up 5 bases and J gave up 9 bases, with 13 bases separating them. Germline lookup yields CDR1 MNHEY and CDR2 SVGAGI. For the CDR3, the DNA is TGTGCCAGCAGTAGCCCCGGCGGCCAAGCTTTCTTT. This sequence encodes CASSSPGGQAFF.

The rearrangement links TRBV7-8 to TRBJ1-1; D gene unclear. The CDR3 has 13 amino acids. The V gene lost 6 bases and the J gene lost 4 bases, with 12 bases spanning the gap. Germline CDR1 SGHVS, CDR2 FQNEAQ. For the CDR3, the DNA is TGTGCCAGCAGGCTTAGAGGCGCCACTGAAGCTTTCTTT. This codes for CASRLRGATEAFF.

V gene TRBV2 combines with J gene TRBJ2-1; tentatively, D is TRBD2 (7 bases). Germline assignment: CDR1 SNHLY and CDR2 FYNNEI. This CDR3 comprises 12 residues. The germline V and J ends were trimmed by 7 bases and 8 bases, with 12 bases remaining between them. This CDR3 is CASNWGGDEQFF. The CDR3 coding sequence is TGTGCCAGCAACTGGGGGGGCGATGAGCAGTTCTTC.

This chain uses TRBV5-7 with TRBJ2-6; D is ambiguous. TRBV5-7 is labeled an ORF, and its function is uncertain. CDR3 length: 15 residues. V shed 1 base and J shed 0 bases, with 5 bases lying between them. CDR3: CASSLHVSGANVLTF. The DNA for the CDR3 is TGTGCCAGCAGCTTGCATGTCTCTGGGGCCAACGTCCTGACTTTC.

As concerns this clone: One junction end disagrees with the germline gene, perhaps due to a read error. The rearrangement links TRBV6-1 to TRBJ1-2; TRBD1 agrees at 8 bases. This CDR3 comprises 13 residues. Germline V gene data show CDR1 as MNHNS and CDR2 as SASEGT. The CDR3 here is CASSEDRGRGYTF. The CDR3, as DNA: TGTGCCAGCAGCGAAGACAGGGGTAGAGGCTACACCTTC.

This clone has just one count. V is TRBV14 and J is TRBJ2-2; unclear D gene. The CDR3 runs to 16 residues. V lost 1 base, J lost 3 bases, and 12 bases lay in between. Germline V CDR1 and CDR2: SGHDN, FVKESK. This CDR3 is CASSQGAFHYTGELFF. Here the CDR3 DNA reads TGTGCCAGCAGCCAAGGGGCCTTTCACTACACCGGGGAGCTGTTTTTT.

V is TRBV6-5 and J is TRBJ2-7; 8 nucleotides agree with TRBD1. The CDR3 contains 15 residues. With 10 bases clipped from V and 3 bases from J, the junction kept 14 bases outside the gene matches. Germline CDR1 is MNHEY and CDR2 is SVGAGI. CDR3 loop: CATNPGGLGDYEQYF. Here the CDR3 DNA reads TGTGCCACCAACCCAGGGGGCCTAGGGGACTACGAGCAGTACTTC.

V is TRBV6-5 and J is TRBJ1-4; possibly TRBD1 for D (6 bases). The germline CDR1 and CDR2 sequences are MNHEY and SVGAGI. The CDR3 is made up of 15 amino acids. Trimming took off 4 bases at V and 5 bases at J, with 14 bases between the two ends. The CDR3, as DNA: TGTGCCAGCAGTTCTCAGACAGGATTAAATGAAAAACTGTTTTTT. Translation gives CASSSQTGLNEKLFF.

This chain joins TRBV10-3 and TRBJ2-3; 15 bases are shared with TRBD2. CDR1 ENHRY and CDR2 SYGVKD come from the germline V gene. V was pared by 2 bases and J by 6 bases, with 9 bases of the junction left unmatched. The CDR3 contains 18 residues. CDR3 region: CAISEASGTSGGRDTQYF. The CDR3 DNA reads TGTGCCATCAGTGAGGCTTCCGGGACTAGCGGGGGGCGGGATACGCAGTATTTT.

The rearrangement joins TRBV29-1 to TRBJ2-5; unclear D gene. Trimming stripped 6 bases from V and 0 bases from J, with 8 bases between. The germline V gene encodes CDR1 SQVTM and CDR2 ANQGSEA. This CDR3 has 12 residues. The chain's CDR3 is CSVSSYQETQYF. The CDR3 DNA sequence: TGCAGCGTCTCGTCTTACCAAGAGACCCAGTACTTC.

V gene TRBV11-2 combines with J gene TRBJ2-1, with D tentatively TRBD1 (5 bases). Looked up from germline, CDR1 is SGHAT and CDR2 is FQNNGV. Trimming took off 0 bases at V and 0 bases at J, with 9 bases between the two ends. The CDR3 has 16 amino acids. The CDR3 here is CASSLDGHLSYNEQFF. Here the CDR3 DNA reads TGTGCCAGCAGCTTAGATGGACACCTCTCCTACAATGAGCAGTTCTTC. Looking up the rest from reference TRBV11-2 and TRBJ2-1 gives the full variable domain: EAGVAQSPRYKIIEKRQSVAFWCNPISGHATLYWYQQILGQGPKLLIQFQNNGVVDDSQLPKDRFSAERLKGVDSTLKIQPAKLEDSAVYLCASSLDGHLSYNEQFFGPGTRLTVL.

V and J are TRBV7-2 and TRBJ2-7; D is unresolved. The CDR3 is 11 residues long. The V end was cut by 3 bases, the J end by 2 bases, with 2 bases between. CDR1 is SGHTA and CDR2 is FQGNSA in the germline V gene. CDR3 DNA sequence: TGTGCCAGCAGCTTTACCTACGAGCAGTACTTC. This codes for CASSFTYEQYF.

This rearrangement joins TRBV7-2 to TRBJ2-3, with D possibly TRBD1 on 7 matching bases. Germline V gives CDR1 SGHTA, CDR2 FQGNSA. The CDR3 is 13 residues long. Trimming stripped 10 bases from V and 3 bases from J, with 14 bases between. CDR3 loop: CATQGGPTDTQYF. CDR3 bases: TGTGCCACCCAGGGGGGCCCAACAGATACGCAGTATTTT. Full variable domain (outside the CDR3, taken from reference TRBV7-2 and TRBJ2-3): GAGVSQSPSNKVTEKGKDVELRCDPISGHTALYWYRQSLGQGLEFLIYFQGNSAPDKSGLPSDRFSAERTGGSVSTLTIQRTQQEDSAVYLCATQGGPTDTQYFGPGTRLTVL.